This T cell receptor beta chain was observed in a study of shared T cell receptors in the human thymus. The CDR3 loop spans 17 amino acids. Trimming at V came to 7 bases and at J to 5 bases, leaving 14 bases not matched to a gene. Germline CDR1 MNHEY, CDR2 SMNVEV (reference sequence). TCRdb keeps only in-frame clones here, not all; method: immunoSEQ multiplex PCR. The table records fewer than 700,000 clones, 88% of them present only once. This clone was seen just once. These data are also associated with another study on human thymus T cells. That report notes: The thymus tissue came from resections taken during corrective heart surgery. Related studies noted strongly shared thymic repertoires across unrelated people.

This chain connects TRBV27 to TRBJ1-5; 10 bases map to TRBD1. The sequencing sample was made of thymocytes. The TCR was taken from a boy younger than two with a congenital heart defect. CDR3: CASIDRPRDRGHQPQHF. The CDR3 nucleotides are TGTGCCAGCATCGACCGCCCCCGGGACAGGGGCCATCAGCCCCAGCATTTT.